The present T cell receptor beta chain was sequenced within a study of early T cells in non-severe SARS-CoV-2 infection. This clonotype showed up just a few times. V lost 4 bases to trimming and J lost 3 bases; unmatched junction nucleotides: 6. CDR3 length equals 14 residues. In germline, CDR1 is GTSNPN, CDR2 SVGIG (reference sequence). Unique molecular identifier tags were affixed to discrete cDNA molecules. A single record per CDR3 protein comes from TCRdb applying MiXCR to the 5' RACE reads. This sample has tens of thousands of distinct CDR3 sequences, with over 9.5% found just once. The sequence derives from an adult who was a healthcare worker with PCR-confirmed SARS-CoV-2 infection or an uninfected control (not recorded which). The V call is TRBV30, the J call TRBJ2-4; 7 positions agree with TRBD1. The sample here was whole blood, taken at baseline. The CDR3 region has the DNA TGTGCCTGGAACACAGGGGTGGGCAAAAACATTCAGTACTTC. It translates to CAWNTGVGKNIQYF.